The clone carrying this TCR beta chain was observed a few times. RNA transcripts were the template, and TCR beta CDR3 regions were amplified from them. First-round RT-PCR used HTBI primers; second-round multiplex PCR followed. TCRdb used MiXCR to reprocess the multiplex PCR reads, holding one entry per CDR3 protein. This table has some 750,000 distinct CDR3 sequences, roughly 40% appearing once. The data were obtained in a study of Graves' ophthalmopathy and Graves' hyperthyroidism. The CDR3 contains 12 residues. V was clipped by 3 bases and J by 8 bases, with 10 bases between them. The germline V gene encodes CDR1 SGHRS and CDR2 YFSETQ.

This clonotype was sampled from an adult man with Graves' ophthalmopathy. The sample was peripheral blood. V usage is TRBV5-1 and J usage is TRBJ2-3; D is possibly TRBD2 (6 bases). For the CDR3, the DNA is TGCGCCAGCAGCTCCCGAGCGGGTACGCAGTATTTT. Translating it yields CASSSRAGTQYF.